The source of this T cell receptor (beta chain) is a study of tumor-infiltrating lymphocytes in primary liver carcinoma. Co-extracting RNA and DNA was done with about 20-33 mg of unsorted bulk tissue as input. Samples were taken from five separate regions of every tumor. TCR beta cDNA came from about 470 ng total RNA, primed with a constant-region primer. The TCR beta library was amplified through three nested multiplex PCR rounds in a modified ARM-PCR procedure. MiXCR, applied by TCRdb to the multiplex PCR reads, yields one record per CDR3 protein. The table shows around 40,000 distinct CDR3 sequences, with about 73% occurring only once. The TCR was taken from a man aged 40-55 years with primary liver carcinoma and hepatitis B virus infection. Sequenced: liver tumor tissue from sampling region 2. The subset: tumor region T2, inferior pole.

CDR3: CASSPHWGAQYF. Here the CDR3 DNA reads TGTGCCAGTAGCCCGCATTGGGGAGCGCAGTATTTT. V and J are TRBV19 and TRBJ2-3, with D maybe TRBD2 (5 bases). Germline CDR1 reads LNHDA; CDR2 reads SQIVND (reference sequence). This CDR3 has 12 residues. V was clipped by 6 bases and J by 10 bases, with 14 bases between them.